These T cell receptor beta chains were read from a single sample in a study of cytotoxic CD8 clonotypes in ibrutinib-treated CLL. Sequenced by immunoSEQ multiplex PCR; TCRdb stores in-frame clones only, minus some. This sample yields around 330,000 clones, of which 60% to 80% are seen a single time; under 8% belongs to the top ten. The material was PBMCs, obtained after 36 months of ibrutinib treatment. Every receptor here comes from a human donor with chronic lymphocytic leukemia. CDR3s include the opening cysteine and the closing phenylalanine or tryptophan. A D gene is named only where the DNA matches it firmly. The size of a clone is reported for some rows only, either as once, few or many, or as a class for expanded clones.

>TRBJ2-3|TRBV5-1|TRBD2|NA
TGCGCCAGTACCCCCGGGACTAGATTGCCAGATACGCAGTATTTT
CASTPGTRLPDTQYF
>TRBJ2-1|TRBV11-2|NA|NA
TGTGCCAGCAGCTTAGTGCCCAGGGGGGACAATGAGCAGTTCTTC
CASSLVPRGDNEQFF
>TRBJ2-7|TRBV5-1|NA|few
TGCGCCAGCAGGTTCCGGGACCACTCCTACGAGCAGTACTTC
CASRFRDHSYEQYF
>TRBJ1-3|TRBV7-6|NA|NA
TGTGCCAGCAGCTTAGCGCAAGACACCATATATTTT
CASSLAQDTIYF
>TRBJ1-2|TRBV13|NA|NA
TGTGCCAGCAGCTTAGGAACCAACTATGGCTACACCTTC
CASSLGTNYGYTF
>TRBJ2-3|TRBV28|NA|NA
TGTGCCAGCAGTTTACGACAGTCCACAGATACGCAGTATTTT
CASSLRQSTDTQYF
>TRBJ2-7|TRBV7-9|TRBD2|NA
TGTGCCAGCAGCGGAGGGGCTAGCGGGTTCATCGAGCAGTACTTC
CASSGGASGFIEQYF
>TRBJ2-7|TRBV11-2|NA|NA
TGTGCCAGCAGCTTCTCCGTAGACTACGAGCAGTACTTC
CASSFSVDYEQYF
>TRBJ1-5|TRBV5-1|NA|NA
TGCGCCAGCAGCTTGGGTGGTTATCAGCCCCAGCATTTT
CASSLGGYQPQHF
>TRBJ2-1|TRBV18|NA|few
TGTGCCAGCTCACCAGGGGGGAGCTCCTACAATGAGCAGTTCTTC
CASSPGGSSYNEQFF
>TRBJ2-3|TRBV5-1|NA|NA
TGCGCCAGCAGCCAGGACCCTAGCCCTACGCAGTATTTT
CASSQDPSPTQYF
>TRBJ2-5|TRBV10-3|NA|NA
TGTGCCATCAGTGAAGTCTCCCTGGCGTACCAAGAGACCCAGTACTTC
CAISEVSLAYQETQYF
>TRBJ2-5|TRBV10-1|NA|NA
TGCGCCAGCAGCACCGGGATCCAAGAGACCCAGTACTTC
CASSTGIQETQYF
>TRBJ2-7|TRBV19|TRBD1|NA
TGTGCCAGTAGTATCTCGGGACAGGGCTCCTACGAGCAGTACTTC
CASSISGQGSYEQYF
>TRBJ1-2|TRBV4-1|TRBD1|NA
TGCGCCAGCAGCCCCGGTGGGGACAGGGGATCCTTCGACACCTTC
CASSPGGDRGSFDTF
>TRBJ1-1|TRBV11-2|NA|NA
TGTGCCAGCAGCTTAGGGCGGGGGTCCCCCACTGAAGCTTTCTTT
CASSLGRGSPTEAFF